This T cell receptor beta chain was profiled in a study of CD8 T cells in ankylosing spondylitis. Overall study findings and caveats: Peripheral blood held disease-linked clones only at relatively low frequency, and these were CD8+. The study looked at matched synovial fluid samples from ankylosing spondylitis patients. Disease-linked clones were reported to be significantly enriched there.

This clonotype showed up many times. Its antigen is undetermined. The TCR beta libraries were generated through quantitative 5'-RACE incorporating molecular barcodes. TCRdb re-called the 5' RACE reads with MiXCR, one entry per CDR3 protein. Among 200,000 to 300,000 distinct CDR3 sequences listed, under 12% were seen once. The CDR3 sequence is 13 residues long. Trimming removed 6 bases from V and 7 bases from J, with 15 bases in between. Looked up from germline, CDR1 is SGHDN and CDR2 is FVKESK. The TCR originated in a male donor with ankylosing spondylitis or in good health (not recorded which). The chain is built from TRBV14 and TRBJ1-1; D gene ambiguous. What was sequenced was blood, either unsorted or a sorted T cell fraction (not recorded which). The chain's CDR3 is CASSRTPTFEAFF. The CDR3 nucleotides are TGTGCCAGCAGTCGGACCCCGACGTTTGAAGCTTTCTTT.